Sequencing of this T cell receptor beta chain was carried out in a study of response to subunit inactivated influenza vaccine. This clonotype was recorded a few times. This CDR3 spans 18 amino acids. The trim removed 3 bases at V and 0 bases at J, leaving 7 bases unmatched. Germline V CDR1 and CDR2: DFQATT, SNEGSKA (reference sequence). TCRdb fed the RT-PCR reads into MiXCR, producing one record per CDR3 protein. Seen here are 500,000 to 700,000 distinct CDR3 sequences, around a quarter observed once, and the top ten hold approximately 2.9%. These same data were also listed under a study on T cells expressing NK-cell markers. That report adds: Template switching by 5'RACE with UMIs generated the TCR beta cDNA. Sorted CD3+CD56-NKG2C+, CD3+CD56+NKG2C- and CD3+CD56+NKG2C+ T cells were the source of the TCR beta repertoires. Also leading the CD3+CD56-NKG2C+ fraction in a handful of donors were these clonotypes. No clear determination of HCMV specificity was made for expanded NKG2C+ T cell clones.

Sequencing was performed on CD4+ T cells sorted from PBMCs, taken 11 to 12 days after vaccination. The receptor was derived from a man aged 50 to 59 who received an inactivated influenza vaccine. The V and J genes are TRBV20-1 and TRBJ2-2; TRBD2 matches 13 bases. The CDR3 sequence: CSARRTSGRTANTGELFF. As DNA, the CDR3 is TGCAGTGCTAGGAGGACTAGCGGGAGAACGGCGAACACCGGGGAGCTGTTTTTT.